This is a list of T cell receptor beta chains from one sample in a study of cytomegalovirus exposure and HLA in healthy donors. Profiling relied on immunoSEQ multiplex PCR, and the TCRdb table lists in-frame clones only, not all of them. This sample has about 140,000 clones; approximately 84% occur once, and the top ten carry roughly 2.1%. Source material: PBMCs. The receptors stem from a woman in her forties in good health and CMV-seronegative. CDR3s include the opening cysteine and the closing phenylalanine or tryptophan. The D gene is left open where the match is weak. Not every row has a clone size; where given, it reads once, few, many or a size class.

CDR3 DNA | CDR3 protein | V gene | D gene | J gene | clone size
TGCAGCGTTGCCGGCAGGTTAAATTTAGGGTTCTGGGGGGACGAGAATGAGCAGTTCTTC | CSVAGRLNLGFWGDENEQFF | TRBV29-1 | . | TRBJ2-1 | .
TGCGCCAGCAGCCAAACAGGGGTTCCGGGGCAAGAGACCCAGTACTTC | CASSQTGVPGQETQYF | TRBV4-1 | TRBD1 | TRBJ2-5 | .
TGTGCCAGCAGCTTGGGGCCCCCGGGCGAGCAGTACTTC | CASSLGPPGEQYF | TRBV11-1 | . | TRBJ2-7 | .
TGCGCCAGCAGCTTACAAGAAGAGACCCAGTACTTC | CASSLQEETQYF | TRBV5-1 | . | TRBJ2-5 | once
TGCGCCAGCAGCTGGCAGGGAGGGGATGCAGAAAAACTGTTTTTT | CASSWQGGDAEKLFF | TRBV5-1 | . | TRBJ1-4 | .
TGTGCCAGCAGCCGCCATGCCGGGACTAGCGGGATCTACGAGCAGTACTTC | CASSRHAGTSGIYEQYF | TRBV7-2 | TRBD2 | TRBJ2-7 | .
TGTGCCAGCAGTACTCTACTGACAGGGGGCGATCCCGATGAGCAGTTCTTC | CASSTLLTGGDPDEQFF | TRBV28 | TRBD1 | TRBJ2-1 | once
TGTGCCAGCACCGTGGGACTAGCGGGAGTAGGTGAGCAGTTCTTC | CASTVGLAGVGEQFF | TRBV9 | TRBD2 | TRBJ2-1 | .
TGTGCCAGTGGACAGGGAGGTGGGGAGCAGTTCTTC | CASGQGGGEQFF | TRBV7-3 | TRBD1 | TRBJ2-1 | .
TGTGCCAGCGGCGGGACAGGGGGCTCCTACGAGCAGTACTTC | CASGGTGGSYEQYF | TRBV2 | TRBD1 | TRBJ2-7 | .
TGTGCCAGCAGATCTAGGGACAGGGGATCCCAAGAGACCCAGTACTTC | CASRSRDRGSQETQYF | TRBV5-4 | TRBD1 | TRBJ2-5 | .
TGTGCCAGCAGCTTATACGGAGAAAACCGAGGAGCGGGGGCTTTCTTT | CASSLYGENRGAGAFF | TRBV7-2 | . | TRBJ1-1 | .
TGTGCCAGTCGACAGGGGCGGGAGGGCTACACCTTC | CASRQGREGYTF | TRBV2 | TRBD1 | TRBJ1-2 | .
TGTGCCAGCAGTTTAAACAGGGGGAACGAGCAGTACTTC | CASSLNRGNEQYF | TRBV6-5 | TRBD1 | TRBJ2-7 | .
TGTGCCAGCAGTTCAACTAGCGGCGAGCAGTACTTC | CASSSTSGEQYF | TRBV27 | TRBD2 | TRBJ2-7 | few